The clone carrying this T cell receptor beta chain was observed at least ten times. Its antigen is undetermined. This sample was included in a study of identical twins. Study outcomes and limitations: Zero-insertion findings could be partly confounded by invariant cells (MAIT and iNKT cells).

Each CDR3 protein is one row after TCRdb ran MiXCR on the 5' RACE reads. In the table there are a few hundred thousand distinct CDR3 sequences, around 9.6% of which are singletons. CDR3 length equals 12 residues. The V segment lost 6 bases and the J segment 7 bases; nucleotides outside the gene matches: 6. Germline V gives CDR1 SQVTM, CDR2 ANQGSEA. The data were also submitted as part of a second study, on yellow fever vaccine responses in identical twins. Per that paper: Twins reportedly showed a vaccine T cell response that seemed partly convergent and partly personalized.

V usage is TRBV29-1 and J usage is TRBJ2-1; 7 bases map to TRBD1. This sequence was found in a woman in her late teens or twenties in good health. Sequencing was performed on PBMCs. The CDR3 sequence: CSVGTVPNEQFF. The CDR3 nucleotides read TGCAGCGTGGGGACAGTGCCTAATGAGCAGTTCTTC.